This T cell receptor beta chain is drawn from a study of early T cells in non-severe SARS-CoV-2 infection. Study-level points and caveats: Matching results from VDJdb favored anti-spike CD8 responses, leaving private and CD4 specificities undetected.

The CDR3 contains 15 residues. V lost 5 bases to trimming and J lost 6 bases, with 17 bases between them. Looked up from germline, CDR1 is ENHRY and CDR2 is SYGVKD. This clonotype was detected ten times or more. The antigen is undetermined. Researchers attached unique molecular identifiers to individual cDNA molecules. A single record per CDR3 protein comes from TCRdb applying MiXCR to the 5' RACE reads. The sample lists under 70,000 distinct CDR3 sequences; approximately 10% were seen once. The clonotype originates from an adult who was a healthcare worker with PCR-confirmed SARS-CoV-2 infection or an uninfected control (not recorded which). The rearrangement uses TRBV10-3 and TRBJ2-1, with D possibly TRBD1 on 6 matching bases. Input material: whole blood. The CDR3 reads CAISLNRVGFNEQFF. CDR3 sequence (DNA): TGTGCCATCAGTTTGAACAGGGTAGGCTTCAATGAGCAGTTCTTC.